A selection of T cell receptor beta chains follows, all from one sample in a study of vaccination and CD4 T cells after COVID-19. These TCRs are of unknown antigen specificity. TCRdb analysed the PCR reads with MiXCR anew, one entry per CDR3 protein. The sample contains 11,000 or so distinct CDR3 sequences, about 40% of which appear only once. The sample comprised CD4+ T cells from blood, cultured in vitro. The receptors here all came from a human donor who had recovered from COVID-19. CDR3s leave out the opening cysteine and the closing phenylalanine or tryptophan.

v_gene: TRBV11-2
j_gene: TRBJ2-5
CDR3aa: ASSFGLAGSRETQY

v_gene: TRBV6-1
j_gene: TRBJ1-2
CDR3aa: ASKLIPGAAGYT

v_gene: TRBV2
j_gene: TRBJ1-6
CDR3aa: ASSERNSPLH

v_gene: TRBV6-5
j_gene: TRBJ2-5
CDR3aa: ASSYSKETQY

v_gene: TRBV27
j_gene: TRBJ2-5
CDR3aa: ASSSLAGGPTQETQY

v_gene: TRBV11-2
j_gene: TRBJ2-3
CDR3aa: ASSPDYTDTQY

v_gene: TRBV28
j_gene: TRBJ2-5
CDR3aa: ASSLTSGGQETQY

v_gene: TRBV20-1
j_gene: TRBJ2-1
CDR3aa: SARATSGGASEQF

v_gene: TRBV29-1
j_gene: TRBJ1-1
CDR3aa: SVEVGQGGLAGAF

v_gene: TRBV7-8
j_gene: TRBJ1-1
CDR3aa: ASSLVVGATLNTEAF

v_gene: TRBV9
j_gene: TRBJ1-6
CDR3aa: ASSDRGHNSPLH

v_gene: TRBV6-1
j_gene: TRBJ2-7
CDR3aa: ASSEAPPTSGSSLREQY

v_gene: TRBV7-2
j_gene: TRBJ1-5
CDR3aa: ASSPRLGSNQPQH

v_gene: TRBV18
j_gene: TRBJ2-7
CDR3aa: ASSSYTGQGDYEQY

v_gene: TRBV7-2
j_gene: TRBJ2-1
CDR3aa: ASSPQGVLRGANNEQF

v_gene: TRBV6-2/TRBV6-3
j_gene: TRBJ1-6
CDR3aa: ASSWTNNSPLH

v_gene: TRBV29-1
j_gene: TRBJ1-2
CDR3aa: SVEWAGGAFDYGYT

v_gene: TRBV6-2/TRBV6-3
j_gene: TRBJ2-3
CDR3aa: ASTVGGPTDTQY

v_gene: TRBV6-1
j_gene: TRBJ1-2
CDR3aa: ASSPVRGQGGYT

v_gene: TRBV10-3
j_gene: TRBJ2-3
CDR3aa: AIRTYTDTQY

v_gene: TRBV7-9
j_gene: TRBJ1-2
CDR3aa: ASSAGGVKDNYGYT

v_gene: TRBV7-2
j_gene: TRBJ2-5
CDR3aa: ASSLNPTYKETQY

v_gene: TRBV6-4
j_gene: TRBJ1-1
CDR3aa: ASPTGGMVNTEAF

v_gene: TRBV20-1
j_gene: TRBJ2-1
CDR3aa: SARLGLAPYNEQF

v_gene: TRBV20-1
j_gene: TRBJ1-3
CDR3aa: SASTGSGNTIY

v_gene: TRBV12-3/TRBV12-4
j_gene: TRBJ1-2
CDR3aa: ASRALYGYT

v_gene: TRBV7-2
j_gene: TRBJ2-2
CDR3aa: ASSWTGGSSGELF

v_gene: TRBV7-2
j_gene: TRBJ1-2
CDR3aa: ASSLDRVYDGYT

v_gene: TRBV6-1
j_gene: TRBJ2-5
CDR3aa: ASIRAWEGETQY

v_gene: TRBV2
j_gene: TRBJ1-2
CDR3aa: ASSQPLTNGYT

v_gene: TRBV18
j_gene: TRBJ1-1
CDR3aa: ASSPGTGGTEAF

v_gene: TRBV18
j_gene: TRBJ1-2
CDR3aa: ASSPSLDNYGYT

v_gene: TRBV7-2
j_gene: TRBJ1-1
CDR3aa: ASSLDPTLKNTEAF

v_gene: TRBV19
j_gene: TRBJ2-7
CDR3aa: ASSIFLAREQY

v_gene: TRBV29-1
j_gene: TRBJ1-2
CDR3aa: SVNRPSDYGYT

v_gene: TRBV27
j_gene: TRBJ2-6
CDR3aa: ASKLQGAGGANVLT

v_gene: TRBV20-1
j_gene: TRBJ2-1
CDR3aa: SVQTSGSVNEQF

v_gene: TRBV24-1
j_gene: TRBJ1-5
CDR3aa: ATSEAGQSNQPQH

v_gene: TRBV15
j_gene: TRBJ2-1
CDR3aa: ATSSGSGHNEQF

v_gene: TRBV5-8
j_gene: TRBJ2-5
CDR3aa: ASSLLGGTGKAQETQY

v_gene: TRBV6-2/TRBV6-3
j_gene: TRBJ1-5
CDR3aa: ASSDLQGNQPQH

v_gene: TRBV30
j_gene: TRBJ1-2
CDR3aa: AWSEQGMTNYGYT